This T cell receptor (beta chain) comes out of a study of T cells after yellow fever vaccination. As for the study in general: Fractions of limited cellularity were prepared by means of SMART-Seq v4 Ultra Low Input. Whole-study findings and limits: Secondary responses were weaker yet peaked faster, day 5 versus 15. Reappearance after the booster was observed for most primary-vaccination clones (roughly 95% CD4, just over 85% CD8).

UMIs and a universal primer site were added when TCR cDNA was made by 5'RACE template switching. TCRdb reanalysed the 5' RACE reads using MiXCR and keeps one entry per CDR3 protein. The data show approximately 300,000 distinct CDR3 sequences, with around 6.8% seen just once and roughly a sixth held by the top ten. This clonotype has just a few counts. Its antigen is not known. The V end lost 0 bases, the J end lost 1 base, and 10 bases lay between the germline ends. CDR1 is SGDLS, CDR2 YYNGEE, per germline. The CDR3 has 15 amino acids. The sample consisted of PBMCs, taken roughly seven weeks after the first yellow fever vaccination. This chain links TRBV9 with TRBJ1-1; D unclear. The origin of this receptor is a man between 18 and 35 years old who received the YFV17D yellow fever vaccine. The chain's CDR3 is CASSVVGSRNTEAFF. As DNA, the CDR3 is TGTGCCAGCAGCGTAGTCGGTTCGAGGAACACTGAAGCTTTCTTT.